These T cell receptor beta chains were read from a single sample in a study of identical twins. TCRdb re-analysed the 5' RACE reads in MiXCR, keeping a single row per CDR3 protein. Of approximately 500,000 distinct CDR3 sequences in the sample, roughly 15% are singletons; the top ten hold roughly 0.4%. The same specimen was also included in a second study, on yellow fever vaccine responses in identical twins.

The material sequenced was CD4+ T cells sorted from blood. These TCRs come from a woman younger than 35 in good health. Each CDR3 is given with its conserved first and last residue. The D gene is left open where the match is weak. A clone size is listed for some rows: how often the clone was seen (once, few, many), or a class if it is expanded.

j_call v_call clone_size cdr3_length d_call cdr3_nt cdr3_aa
TRBJ2-7 TRBV10-3 . 13 . TGTGCCATCAGTGTGAAGAGCTCCTACGAGCAGTACTTC CAISVKSSYEQYF
TRBJ2-6 TRBV29-1 . 18 . TGCAGCGTTGAAACATTACAGGGTACTTTAGCTGGGGCCAACGTCCTGACTTTC CSVETLQGTLAGANVLTF
TRBJ2-1 TRBV12-3/TRBV12-4 many 20 TRBD2 TGTGCCAGCAGTTTGAAACTTCTAGCGGGAGGGCCGATCCCCGACAATGAGCAGTTCTTC CASSLKLLAGGPIPDNEQFF
TRBJ2-7 TRBV29-1 many 10 . TGCAGTGCTGGTTCTTACGAGCAGTACTTC CSAGSYEQYF
TRBJ1-4 TRBV20-1 . 11 . TGCAGCGGGGGGGCAGGTGAAAAACTGTTTTTT CSGGAGEKLFF
TRBJ2-3 TRBV5-1 few 12 . TGCGCCAGCAGTTCAAGGGCCCAGTTGCAGTATTTT CASSSRAQLQYF
TRBJ2-7 TRBV4-2 . 17 . TGTGCCAGCAGCCAAGGGCCCCCGGGAGCCTCATCCTACGAGCAGTACTTC CASSQGPPGASSYEQYF
TRBJ2-1 TRBV24-1 . 14 . TGTGCCACCAGTCATGCGGGCCCACATGGTGAGCAGTTCTTC CATSHAGPHGEQFF
TRBJ2-1 TRBV28 few 19 TRBD1 TGTGCCAGCAGTTTAAACCCACCTCGACAGGGGGCGCGATACAATGAGCAGTTCTTC CASSLNPPRQGARYNEQFF
TRBJ2-5 TRBV20-1 . 14 TRBD2 TGCAGTGCTCCACCGGGACTAGCTGGTGAGACCCAGTACTTC CSAPPGLAGETQYF
TRBJ2-1 TRBV12-3/TRBV12-4 . 12 . TGTGCCAGCAGTTTTTCCCGGGGACAGCAGTTCTTC CASSFSRGQQFF
TRBJ2-3 TRBV4-1 . 17 . TGCGCCAGCAGCCAGTCGTCCATGGCGGGGCCAACAGATACGCAGTATTTT CASSQSSMAGPTDTQYF
TRBJ2-3 TRBV12-3/TRBV12-4 few 13 . TGTGCCAGCAGTTTCGCGAATACAGATACGCAGTATTTT CASSFANTDTQYF
TRBJ2-3 TRBV11-2 few 18 TRBD2 TGTGCCAGCAGCCCGTTTTTGGGACTAGCGGGGCGCACAGATACGCAGTATTTT CASSPFLGLAGRTDTQYF
TRBJ1-3 TRBV20-1 few 11 . TGCAGTGCCCGGACGGGAAACACCATATATTTT CSARTGNTIYF
TRBJ1-4 TRBV4-2 few 16 . TGTGCCAGCAGCCAGACCCGACAGGCCGGGGATGAAAAACTGTTTTTT CASSQTRQAGDEKLFF
TRBJ2-5 TRBV12-3/TRBV12-4 many 13 . TGTGCCAGCAGACTGGACTCCGAAGAGACCCAGTACTTC CASRLDSEETQYF
TRBJ2-1 TRBV5-1 few 15 TRBD2 TGCGCCAGCAGCTCGGGACTAGCGGGGACGGATGAGCAGTTCTTC CASSSGLAGTDEQFF
TRBJ2-3 TRBV24-1 . 14 TRBD2 TGTGCCACCAGTGCGCGGGGGGTTGCAGATACGCAGTATTTT CATSARGVADTQYF
TRBJ2-1 TRBV10-3 few 15 . TGTGCCATCAGTGAGACGACTATCAACTACAATGAGCAGTTCTTC CAISETTINYNEQFF
TRBJ2-5 TRBV18 few 14 . TGTGCCAGCTCACCACCGGGACTGGCGGAGACCCAGTACTTC CASSPPGLAETQYF